A selection of T cell receptor beta chains follows, all from one sample in a study of control samples from healthy donors and cancer patients. Method: immunoSEQ multiplex PCR; TCRdb's copy keeps in-frame clones and lacks some. The data show approximately 150,000 clones, roughly 89% seen once. Sequencing was carried out using blood. Receptor source: a man aged 18 to 35 in good health. Each CDR3 is given with its conserved first and last residue. Fields, in order: clone size, D gene, J gene, V gene, CDR3 protein, CDR3 DNA. The D gene is left open where the match is weak. Where a row states a size, it is once, few, many or the class of an expanded clone; other rows omit it.

few TRBD1 TRBJ1-5 TRBV19 CASSALEDRGNQPQHF TGTGCCAGTAGCGCTCTAGAGGACAGGGGCAACCAGCCCCAGCATTTT
- - TRBJ1-1 TRBV7-6 CASSLGQGPLNTEAFF TGTGCCAGCAGCTTAGGGCAGGGACCCCTGAACACTGAAGCTTTCTTT
- - TRBJ2-7 TRBV18 CASSPRAETEQYF TGTGCCAGCTCACCCCGGGCCGAGACCGAGCAGTACTTC
- TRBD2 TRBJ2-3 TRBV5-1 CASREAGTSGGAWDTQYF TGCGCCAGCAGGGAAGCCGGGACTAGCGGGGGGGCGTGGGATACGCAGTATTTT
- - TRBJ1-5 TRBV7-9 CASSLMENQPQHF TGTGCCAGCAGCTTAATGGAGAATCAGCCCCAGCATTTT
- - TRBJ1-5 TRBV27 CASSSRAKGQPQHF TGTGCCAGCAGTTCCAGGGCGAAAGGTCAGCCCCAGCATTTT
- TRBD1 TRBJ1-2 TRBV19 CASTGTVDGYTF TGTGCCAGTACCGGGACAGTAGATGGCTACACCTTC
once TRBD1 TRBJ1-6 TRBV27 CASRQDRDNSPLHF TGTGCCAGCAGACAGGACAGGGATAATTCACCCCTCCACTTT
- TRBD2 TRBJ2-7 TRBV19 CASSTTSGVSGEQYF TGTGCCAGTAGTACTACTAGCGGGGTCTCGGGGGAGCAGTACTTC
- TRBD1 TRBJ1-2 TRBV28 CASSPQGQGVPPYGYTF TGTGCCAGCAGTCCCCAGGGACAGGGGGTCCCCCCCTATGGCTACACCTTC
- - TRBJ2-3 TRBV2 CASSVGADTQYF TGTGCCAGCAGTGTAGGGGCAGATACGCAGTATTTT
- TRBD2 TRBJ2-1 TRBV2 CASSGTSGGRINEQFF TGTGCCAGCAGCGGGACTAGCGGGGGACGTATCAATGAGCAGTTCTTC
- - TRBJ2-3 TRBV11-2 CASSYRQSTDTQYF TGTGCCAGCAGCTACCGACAGAGCACAGATACGCAGTATTTT